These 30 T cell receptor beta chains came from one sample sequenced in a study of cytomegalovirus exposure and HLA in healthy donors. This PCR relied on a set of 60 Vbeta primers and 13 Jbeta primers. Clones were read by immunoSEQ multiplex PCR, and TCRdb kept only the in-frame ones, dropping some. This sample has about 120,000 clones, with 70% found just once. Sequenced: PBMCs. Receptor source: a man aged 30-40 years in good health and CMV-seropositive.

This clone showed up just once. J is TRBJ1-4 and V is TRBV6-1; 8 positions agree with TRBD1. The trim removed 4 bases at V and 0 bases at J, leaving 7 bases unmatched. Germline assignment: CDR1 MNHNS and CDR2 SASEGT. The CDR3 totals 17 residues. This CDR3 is CASSVIGQGTTNEKLFF. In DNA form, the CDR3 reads TGTGCCAGCAGTGTGATAGGACAGGGTACAACTAATGAAAAACTGTTTTTT.

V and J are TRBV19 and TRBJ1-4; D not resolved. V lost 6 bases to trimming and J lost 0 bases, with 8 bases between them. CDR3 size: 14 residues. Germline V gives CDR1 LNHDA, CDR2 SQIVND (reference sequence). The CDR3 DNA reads TGTGCCAGTAGGGAGGCCGCAACTAATGAAAAACTGTTTTTT. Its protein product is CASREAATNEKLFF. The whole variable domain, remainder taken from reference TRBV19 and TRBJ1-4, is DGGITQSPKYLFRKEGQNVTLSCEQNLNHDAMYWYRQDPGQGLRLIYYSQIVNDFQKGDIAEGYSVSREKKESFPLTVTSAQKNPTAFYLCASREAATNEKLFFGSGTQLSVL.

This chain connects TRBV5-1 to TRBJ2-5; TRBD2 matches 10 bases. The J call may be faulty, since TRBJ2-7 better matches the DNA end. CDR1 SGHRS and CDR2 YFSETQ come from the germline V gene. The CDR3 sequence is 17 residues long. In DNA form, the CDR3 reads TGCGCCAGCAGCTCCCTCGGCGGAGCGGGGGGGCAGTACGAGCAGTACTTC. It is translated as CASSSLGGAGGQYEQYF.

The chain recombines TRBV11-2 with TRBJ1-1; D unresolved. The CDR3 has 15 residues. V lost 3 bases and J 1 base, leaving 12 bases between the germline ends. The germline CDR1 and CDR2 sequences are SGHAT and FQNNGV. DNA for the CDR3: TGTGCCAGCAGCTTTCAAGGACGGGGGAACACTGAAGCTTTCTTT. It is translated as CASSFQGRGNTEAFF.

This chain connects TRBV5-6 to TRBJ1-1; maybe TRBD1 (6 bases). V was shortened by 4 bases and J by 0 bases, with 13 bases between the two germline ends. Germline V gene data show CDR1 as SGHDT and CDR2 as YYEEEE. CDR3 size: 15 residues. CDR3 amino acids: CASSPETGVNTEAFF. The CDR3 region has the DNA TGTGCCAGCAGCCCGGAGACAGGCGTGAACACTGAAGCTTTCTTT.

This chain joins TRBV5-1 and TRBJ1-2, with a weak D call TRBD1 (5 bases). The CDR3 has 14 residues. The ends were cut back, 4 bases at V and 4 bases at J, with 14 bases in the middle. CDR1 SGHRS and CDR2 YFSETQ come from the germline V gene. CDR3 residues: CASSVSQGLYGYTF. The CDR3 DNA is TGCGCCAGCAGCGTTTCGCAGGGCCTCTATGGCTACACCTTC.

Here the CDR3 reads CASTSSTDTQYF. The CDR3 coding sequence is TGTGCCAGCACTTCCTCGACAGATACGCAGTATTTT. This chain links TRBV11-2 with TRBJ2-3; no firm D call. V was cut by 7 bases and J by 3 bases, with 8 bases left in between. The CDR3 runs to 12 residues. CDR1 is SGHAT and CDR2 is FQNNGV in the germline V gene.

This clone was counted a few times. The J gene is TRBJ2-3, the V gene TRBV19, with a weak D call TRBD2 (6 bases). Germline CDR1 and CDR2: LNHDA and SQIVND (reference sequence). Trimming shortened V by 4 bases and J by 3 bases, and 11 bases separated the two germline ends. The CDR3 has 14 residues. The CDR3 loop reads CASSKGLATDTQYF. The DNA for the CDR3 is TGTGCCAGTAGTAAGGGGCTAGCGACAGATACGCAGTATTTT.

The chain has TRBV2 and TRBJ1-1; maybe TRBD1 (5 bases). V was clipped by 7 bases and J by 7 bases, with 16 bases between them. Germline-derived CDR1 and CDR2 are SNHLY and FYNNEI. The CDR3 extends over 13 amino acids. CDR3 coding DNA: TGTGCCAGCAACCCCCTGGGGCAGGTTGAAGCTTTCTTT. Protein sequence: CASNPLGQVEAFF.

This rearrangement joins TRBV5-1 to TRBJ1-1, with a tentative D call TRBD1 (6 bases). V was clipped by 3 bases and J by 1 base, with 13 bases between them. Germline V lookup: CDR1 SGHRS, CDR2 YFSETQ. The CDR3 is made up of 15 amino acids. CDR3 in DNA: TGCGCCAGCAGCTACAACAGGGAGAGGAACACTGAAGCTTTCTTT. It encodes CASSYNRERNTEAFF.

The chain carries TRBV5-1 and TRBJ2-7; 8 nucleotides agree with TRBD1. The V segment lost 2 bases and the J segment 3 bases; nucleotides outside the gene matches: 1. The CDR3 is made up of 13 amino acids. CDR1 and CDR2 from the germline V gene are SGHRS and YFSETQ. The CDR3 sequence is CASSFGTGYEQYV. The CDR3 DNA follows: TGCGCCAGCAGCTTCGGGACAGGCTACGAGCAGTACGTC.

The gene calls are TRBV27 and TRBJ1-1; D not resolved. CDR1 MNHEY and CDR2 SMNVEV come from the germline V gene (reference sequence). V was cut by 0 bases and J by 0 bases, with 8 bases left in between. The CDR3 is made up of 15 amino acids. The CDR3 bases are TGTGCCAGCAGTTTATCGGGCAGCCTGAACACTGAAGCTTTCTTT. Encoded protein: CASSLSGSLNTEAFF.

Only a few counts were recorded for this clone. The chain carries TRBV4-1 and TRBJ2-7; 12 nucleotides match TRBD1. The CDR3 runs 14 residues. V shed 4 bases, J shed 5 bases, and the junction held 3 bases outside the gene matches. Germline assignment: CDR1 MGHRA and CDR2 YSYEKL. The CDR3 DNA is TGCGCCAGCAGCCCCGGGACAGGGGGCCACGAGCAGTACTTC. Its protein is CASSPGTGGHEQYF.

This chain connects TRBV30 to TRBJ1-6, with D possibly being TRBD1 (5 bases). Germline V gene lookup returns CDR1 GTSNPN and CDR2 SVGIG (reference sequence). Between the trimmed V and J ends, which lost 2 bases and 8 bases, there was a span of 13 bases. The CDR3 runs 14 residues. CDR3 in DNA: TGTGCCTGGAGTTCGGGGGTTTCTTATTCACCCCTCCACTTT. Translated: CAWSSGVSYSPLHF. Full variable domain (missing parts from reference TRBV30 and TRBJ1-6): SQTIHQWPATLVQPVGSPLSLECTVEGTSNPNLYWYRQAAGRGLQLLFYSVGIGQISSEVPQNLSASRPQDRQFILSSKKLLLSDSGFYLCAWSSGVSYSPLHFGNGTRLTVT.

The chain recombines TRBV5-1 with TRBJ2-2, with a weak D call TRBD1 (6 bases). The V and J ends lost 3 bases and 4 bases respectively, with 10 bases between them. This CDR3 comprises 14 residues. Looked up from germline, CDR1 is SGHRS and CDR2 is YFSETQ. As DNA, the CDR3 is TGCGCCAGCAGCTCGGGACAAGGCACCGGGGAGCTGTTTTTT. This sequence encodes CASSSGQGTGELFF.

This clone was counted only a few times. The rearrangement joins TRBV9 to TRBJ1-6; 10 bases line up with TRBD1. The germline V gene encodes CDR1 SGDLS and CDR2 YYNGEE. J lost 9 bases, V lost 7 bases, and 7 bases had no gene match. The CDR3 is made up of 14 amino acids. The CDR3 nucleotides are TGTGCCAGCGGTGGCGGGACAGGGGCTTCACCCCTCCACTTT. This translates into CASGGGTGASPLHF.

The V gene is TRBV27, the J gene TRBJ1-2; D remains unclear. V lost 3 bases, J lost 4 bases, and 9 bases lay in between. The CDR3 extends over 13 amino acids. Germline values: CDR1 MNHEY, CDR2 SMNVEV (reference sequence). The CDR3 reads CASSFPHGYGYTF. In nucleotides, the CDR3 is TGTGCCAGCAGTTTTCCTCACGGCTATGGCTACACCTTC.

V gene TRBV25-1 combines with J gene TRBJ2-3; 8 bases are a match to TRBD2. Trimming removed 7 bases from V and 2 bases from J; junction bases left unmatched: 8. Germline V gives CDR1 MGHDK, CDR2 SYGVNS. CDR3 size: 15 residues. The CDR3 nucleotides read TGTGCCAGCACCGACCTACTAGCGGCCACAGATACGCAGTATTTT. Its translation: CASTDLLAATDTQYF. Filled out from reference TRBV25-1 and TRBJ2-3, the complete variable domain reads EADIYQTPRYLVIGTGKKITLECSQTMGHDKMYWYQQDPGMELHLIHYSYGVNSTEKGDLSSESTVSRIRTEHFPLTLESARPSHTSQYLCASTDLLAATDTQYFGPGTRLTVL.

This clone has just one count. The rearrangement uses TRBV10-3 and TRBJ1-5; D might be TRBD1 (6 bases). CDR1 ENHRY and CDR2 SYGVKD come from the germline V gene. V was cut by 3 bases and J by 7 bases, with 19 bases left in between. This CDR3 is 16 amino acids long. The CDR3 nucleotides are TGTGCCATCAGTGATAGGGAGCAGGGGACAAAACAGCCCCAGCATTTT. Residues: CAISDREQGTKQPQHF.

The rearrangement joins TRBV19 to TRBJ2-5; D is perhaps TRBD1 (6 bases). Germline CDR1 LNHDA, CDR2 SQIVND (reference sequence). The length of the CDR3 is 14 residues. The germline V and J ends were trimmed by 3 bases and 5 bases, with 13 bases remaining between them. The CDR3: CASSIQTGKETQYF. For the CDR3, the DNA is TGTGCCAGTAGTATCCAGACAGGAAAGGAGACCCAGTACTTC.

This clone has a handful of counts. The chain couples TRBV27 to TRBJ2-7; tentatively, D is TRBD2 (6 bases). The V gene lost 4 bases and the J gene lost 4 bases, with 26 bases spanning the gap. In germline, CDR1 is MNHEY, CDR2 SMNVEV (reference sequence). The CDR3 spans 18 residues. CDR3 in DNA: TGTGCCAGCAGTTCCTCAAGGGTTTCGAGGAGGGGAGTTTACGAGCAGTACGTC. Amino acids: CASSSSRVSRRGVYEQYV.

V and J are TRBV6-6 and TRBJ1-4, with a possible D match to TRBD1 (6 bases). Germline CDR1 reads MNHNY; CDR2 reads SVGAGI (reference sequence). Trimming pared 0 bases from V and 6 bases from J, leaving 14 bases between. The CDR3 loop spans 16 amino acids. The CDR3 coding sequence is TGTGCCAGCAGTTACTCACAGGGAGGGCGCGATGAAAAACTGTTTTTT. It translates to CASSYSQGGRDEKLFF.

CDR3 coding DNA: TGTGCCAGCAGCTCACCCCTCAAGCCGACTAGCGGGAGCACAGATACGCAGTATTTT. Translated, it gives CASSSPLKPTSGSTDTQYF. V is TRBV13 and J is TRBJ2-3, with 10 bases fitting TRBD2. With V trimmed by 4 bases and J by 0 bases, 13 bases remained unmatched. Germline V gene lookup returns CDR1 PRHDT and CDR2 FYEKMQ (reference sequence). The CDR3 runs 19 residues. Full variable domain (remainder filled in from reference TRBV13 and TRBJ2-3): AAGVIQSPRHLIKEKRETATLKCYPIPRHDTVYWYQQGPGQDPQFLISFYEKMQSDKGSIPDRFSAQQFSDYHSELNMSSLELGDSALYFCASSSPLKPTSGSTDTQYFGPGTRLTVL.

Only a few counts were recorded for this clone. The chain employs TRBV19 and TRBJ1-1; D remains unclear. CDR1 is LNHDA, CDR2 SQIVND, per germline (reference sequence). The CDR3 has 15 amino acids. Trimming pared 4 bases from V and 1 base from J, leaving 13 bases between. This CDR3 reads CASSTGLLQNTEAFF. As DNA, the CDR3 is TGTGCCAGTAGTACGGGTCTTTTGCAGAACACTGAAGCTTTCTTT.

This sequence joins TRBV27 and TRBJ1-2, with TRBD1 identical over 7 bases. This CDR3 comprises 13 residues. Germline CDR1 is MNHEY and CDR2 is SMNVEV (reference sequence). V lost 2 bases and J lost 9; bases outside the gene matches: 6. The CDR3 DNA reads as TGTGCCAGCAGTTTAGACAGGGATGGGAGCTACACCTTC. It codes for CASSLDRDGSYTF.

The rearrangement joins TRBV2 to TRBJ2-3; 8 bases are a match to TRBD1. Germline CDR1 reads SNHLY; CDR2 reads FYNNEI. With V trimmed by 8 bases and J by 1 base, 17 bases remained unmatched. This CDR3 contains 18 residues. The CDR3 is CASGVTSSGTGRTDTQYF. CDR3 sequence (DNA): TGTGCCAGCGGTGTCACTTCCTCCGGGACAGGACGCACAGATACGCAGTATTTT.

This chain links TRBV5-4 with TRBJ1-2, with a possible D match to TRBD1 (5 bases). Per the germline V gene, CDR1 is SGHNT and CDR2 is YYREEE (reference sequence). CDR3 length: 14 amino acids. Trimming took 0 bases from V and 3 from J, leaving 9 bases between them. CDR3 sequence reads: CASSLGGSYYGYTF. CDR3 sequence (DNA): TGTGCCAGCAGCTTGGGGGGCTCGTACTATGGCTACACCTTC. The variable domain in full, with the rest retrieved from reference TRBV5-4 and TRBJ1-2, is ETGVTQSPTHLIKTRGQQVTLRCSSQSGHNTVSWYQQALGQGPQFIFQYYREEENGRGNFPPRFSGLQFPNYSSELNVNALELDDSALYLCASSLGGSYYGYTFGSGTRLTVV.

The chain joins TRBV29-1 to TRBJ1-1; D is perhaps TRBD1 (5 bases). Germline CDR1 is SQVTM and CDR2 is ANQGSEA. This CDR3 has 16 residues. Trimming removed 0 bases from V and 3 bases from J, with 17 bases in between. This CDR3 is CSVEDLKGIWDTEAFF. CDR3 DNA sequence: TGCAGCGTTGAAGATCTCAAGGGGATATGGGACACTGAAGCTTTCTTT.

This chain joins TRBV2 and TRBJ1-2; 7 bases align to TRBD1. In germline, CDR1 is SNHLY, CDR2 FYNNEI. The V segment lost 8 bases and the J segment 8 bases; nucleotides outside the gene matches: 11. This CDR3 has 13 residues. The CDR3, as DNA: TGTGCCAGCGTCAACAGGGGCTCGTGGGGCTACACCTTC. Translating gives CASVNRGSWGYTF.

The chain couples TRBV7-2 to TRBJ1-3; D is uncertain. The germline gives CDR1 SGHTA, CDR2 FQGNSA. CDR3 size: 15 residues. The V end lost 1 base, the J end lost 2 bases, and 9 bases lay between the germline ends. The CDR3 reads CASSLGPETGNTIYF. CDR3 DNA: TGTGCCAGCAGCTTAGGGCCAGAAACTGGAAACACCATATATTTT.